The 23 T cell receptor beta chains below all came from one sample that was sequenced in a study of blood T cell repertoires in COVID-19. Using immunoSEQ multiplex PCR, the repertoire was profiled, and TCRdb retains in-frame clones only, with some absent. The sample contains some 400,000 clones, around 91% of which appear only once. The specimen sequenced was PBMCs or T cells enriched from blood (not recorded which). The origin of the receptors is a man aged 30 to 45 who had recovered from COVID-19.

In DNA, the CDR3 is TGTGCCAGCAGCCGGACTAGCGGGAGTGGGTTGACAGATACGCAGTATTTT. Protein product: CASSRTSGSGLTDTQYF. The J gene is TRBJ2-3, the V gene TRBV7-3; 13 bases match TRBD2. Per germline, CDR1 SGHTA and CDR2 FQGTGA. V shed 5 bases, J shed 3 bases, and the junction held 8 bases outside the gene matches. This CDR3 is 17 amino acids long.

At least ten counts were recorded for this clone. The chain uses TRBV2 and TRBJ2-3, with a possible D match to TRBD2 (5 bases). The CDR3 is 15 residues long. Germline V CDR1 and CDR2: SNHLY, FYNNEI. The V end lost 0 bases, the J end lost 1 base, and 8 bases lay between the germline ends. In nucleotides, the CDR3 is TGTGCCAGCAGTGAAGCGCGGGTAGGCACAGATACGCAGTATTTT. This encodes CASSEARVGTDTQYF.

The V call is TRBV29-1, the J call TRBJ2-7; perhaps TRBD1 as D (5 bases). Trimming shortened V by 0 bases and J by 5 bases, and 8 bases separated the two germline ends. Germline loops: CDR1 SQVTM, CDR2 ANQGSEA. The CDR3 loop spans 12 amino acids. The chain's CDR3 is CSVEEGRDEQYF. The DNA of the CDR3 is TGCAGCGTTGAAGAGGGCAGGGACGAGCAGTACTTC.

The CDR3 loop is CASSQDQGGIEDEQFF. The CDR3 coding sequence is TGTGCCAGCAGCCAAGACCAGGGCGGGATTGAGGATGAGCAGTTCTTC. The J gene is TRBJ2-1, the V gene TRBV4-2, with D possibly TRBD2 on 6 matching bases. The CDR3 is 16 residues long. Germline V CDR1 and CDR2: LGHNA, YNFKEQ. V gave up 0 bases and J gave up 8 bases, with 17 bases separating them.

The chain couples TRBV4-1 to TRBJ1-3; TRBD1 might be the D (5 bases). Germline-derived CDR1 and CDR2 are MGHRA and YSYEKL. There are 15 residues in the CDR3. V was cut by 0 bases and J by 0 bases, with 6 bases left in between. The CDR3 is CASSQDRGSGNTIYF. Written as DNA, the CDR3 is TGCGCCAGCAGCCAAGATAGGGGCTCTGGAAACACCATATATTTT.

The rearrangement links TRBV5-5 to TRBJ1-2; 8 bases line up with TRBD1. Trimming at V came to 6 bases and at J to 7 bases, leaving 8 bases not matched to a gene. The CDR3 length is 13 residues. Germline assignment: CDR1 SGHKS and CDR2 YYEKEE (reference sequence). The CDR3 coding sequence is TGTGCCAGCACCGGCGGACAGGGCTCTGGCTACACCTTC. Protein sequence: CASTGGQGSGYTF.

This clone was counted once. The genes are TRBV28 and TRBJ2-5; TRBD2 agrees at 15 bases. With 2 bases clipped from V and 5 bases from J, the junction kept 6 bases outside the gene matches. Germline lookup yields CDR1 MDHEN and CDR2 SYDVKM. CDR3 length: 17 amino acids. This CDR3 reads CASSLGLAGGPYETQYF. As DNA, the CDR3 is TGTGCCAGCAGTTTAGGACTAGCGGGAGGGCCGTACGAGACCCAGTACTTC.

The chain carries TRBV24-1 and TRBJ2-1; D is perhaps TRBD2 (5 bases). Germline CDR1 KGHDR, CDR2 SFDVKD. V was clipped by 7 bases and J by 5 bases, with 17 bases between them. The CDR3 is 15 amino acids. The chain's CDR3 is CATSLYGIGNNEQFF. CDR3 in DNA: TGTGCCACCAGCCTTTACGGGATTGGAAACAATGAGCAGTTCTTC.

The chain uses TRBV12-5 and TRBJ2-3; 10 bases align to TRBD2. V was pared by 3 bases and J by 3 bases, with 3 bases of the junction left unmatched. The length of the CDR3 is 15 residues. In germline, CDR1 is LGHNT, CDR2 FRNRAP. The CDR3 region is CASGFTSGETDTQYF. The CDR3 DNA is TGTGCTAGTGGTTTTACTAGCGGGGAGACAGATACGCAGTATTTT. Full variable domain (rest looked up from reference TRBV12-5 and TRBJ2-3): DARVTQTPRHKVTEMGQEVTMRCQPILGHNTVFWYRQTMMQGLELLAYFRNRAPLDDSGMPKDRFSAEMPDATLATLKIQPSEPRDSAVYFCASGFTSGETDTQYFGPGTRLTVL.

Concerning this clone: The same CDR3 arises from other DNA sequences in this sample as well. Written as DNA, the CDR3 is TGTGCCAGCAGCCCCACAGGGTATGGCTACACCTTC. Its translation: CASSPTGYGYTF. The chain recombines TRBV3-1 (or the pseudogene TRBV3-2) with TRBJ1-2; a possible D gene is TRBD1 (6 bases). Germline CDR1 LGHDT, CDR2 YNNKEL (reference sequence). Trimming took off 4 bases at V and 5 bases at J, with 8 bases between the two ends. CDR3 length equals 12 residues.

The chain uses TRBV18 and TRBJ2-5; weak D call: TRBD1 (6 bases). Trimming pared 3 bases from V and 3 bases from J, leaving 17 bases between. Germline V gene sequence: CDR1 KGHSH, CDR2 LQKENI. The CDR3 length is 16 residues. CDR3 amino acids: CASSPLPGQIKETQYF. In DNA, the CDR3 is TGTGCCAGCTCACCTCTACCGGGACAAATAAAAGAGACCCAGTACTTC.

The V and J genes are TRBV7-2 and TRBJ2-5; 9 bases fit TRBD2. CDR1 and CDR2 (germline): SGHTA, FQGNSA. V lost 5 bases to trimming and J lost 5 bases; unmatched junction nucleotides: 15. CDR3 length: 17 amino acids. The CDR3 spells CASSPHPIAGAGETQYF. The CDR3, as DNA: TGTGCCAGCAGCCCTCACCCGATAGCGGGAGCTGGTGAGACCCAGTACTTC. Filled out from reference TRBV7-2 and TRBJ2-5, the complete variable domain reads GAGVSQSPSNKVTEKGKDVELRCDPISGHTALYWYRQSLGQGLEFLIYFQGNSAPDKSGLPSDRFSAERTGGSVSTLTIQRTQQEDSAVYLCASSPHPIAGAGETQYFGPGTRLLVL.

The CDR3 DNA sequence: TGCAGCGCATTCCTGGGGACTAGCGCGAGGAGCTCCTACGAGCAGTACTTC. Amino acids: CSAFLGTSARSSYEQYF. This chain links TRBV29-1 with TRBJ2-7; 10 bases match TRBD2. From germline, CDR1 is SQVTM and CDR2 ANQGSEA. There are 17 residues in the CDR3. The junction had 15 bases not matched to a gene; V was cut back by 7 bases and J by 0 bases.

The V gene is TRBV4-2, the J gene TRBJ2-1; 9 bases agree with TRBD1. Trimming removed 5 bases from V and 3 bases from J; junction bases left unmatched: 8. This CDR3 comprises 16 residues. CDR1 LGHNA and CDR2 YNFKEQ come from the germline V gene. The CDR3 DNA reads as TGTGCCAGCAGCGCAGCCGGGACAGGGATCTACAATGAGCAGTTCTTC. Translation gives CASSAAGTGIYNEQFF.

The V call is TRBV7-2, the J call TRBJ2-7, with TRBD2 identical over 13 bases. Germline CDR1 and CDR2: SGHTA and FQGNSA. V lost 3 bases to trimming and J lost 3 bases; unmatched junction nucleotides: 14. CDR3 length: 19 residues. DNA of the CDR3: TGTGCCAGCAGCTTCTCCGGACTAGCGGGAGTCCTCCCCAGCTACGAGCAGTACTTC. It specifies CASSFSGLAGVLPSYEQYF. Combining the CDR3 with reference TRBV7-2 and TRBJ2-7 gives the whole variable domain GAGVSQSPSNKVTEKGKDVELRCDPISGHTALYWYRQSLGQGLEFLIYFQGNSAPDKSGLPSDRFSAERTGGSVSTLTIQRTQQEDSAVYLCASSFSGLAGVLPSYEQYFGPGTRLTVT.

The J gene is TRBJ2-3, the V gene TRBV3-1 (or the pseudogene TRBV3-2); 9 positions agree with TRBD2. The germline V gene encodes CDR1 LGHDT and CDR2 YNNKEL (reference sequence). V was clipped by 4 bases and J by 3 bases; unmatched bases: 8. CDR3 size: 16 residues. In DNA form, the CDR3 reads TGTGCCAGCAGCCCCCCGGGGCTAGCGGGAACAGATACGCAGTATTTT. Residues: CASSPPGLAGTDTQYF.

CDR3 nucleotides: TGTGCCAGCAGAACCGACAGGGGGCGCAACCATAATTCACCCCTCCACTTT. Protein sequence: CASRTDRGRNHNSPLHF. The chain carries TRBV28 and TRBJ1-6; TRBD1 matches 10 bases. The CDR3 is 17 amino acids. With 6 bases clipped from V and 5 bases from J, the junction kept 10 bases outside the gene matches. CDR1 and CDR2 (germline): MDHEN, SYDVKM.

CDR3 region: CAISPRAGTYPYSGNTIYF. The CDR3 DNA reads as TGTGCCATCAGCCCTCGGGCAGGGACTTATCCATACTCTGGAAACACCATATATTTT. The rearrangement links TRBV10-3 to TRBJ1-3; D is possibly TRBD1 (5 bases). With 6 bases removed from V and 0 bases from J, the gap between germline ends came to 24 bases. The CDR3 extends over 19 amino acids. The germline V gene has CDR1 ENHRY and CDR2 SYGVKD.

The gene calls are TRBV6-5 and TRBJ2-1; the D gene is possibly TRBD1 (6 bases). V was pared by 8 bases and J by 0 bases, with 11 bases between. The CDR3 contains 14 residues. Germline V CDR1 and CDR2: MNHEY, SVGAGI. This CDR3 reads CASERQASYNEQFF. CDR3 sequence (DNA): TGTGCCAGCGAGCGACAGGCCTCCTACAATGAGCAGTTCTTC.

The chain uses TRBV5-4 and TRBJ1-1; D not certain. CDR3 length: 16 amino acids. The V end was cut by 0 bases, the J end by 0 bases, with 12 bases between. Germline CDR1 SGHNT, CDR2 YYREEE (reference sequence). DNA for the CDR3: TGTGCCAGCAGCTTGGGAAAGCAACTGTTGAACACTGAAGCTTTCTTT. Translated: CASSLGKQLLNTEAFF.

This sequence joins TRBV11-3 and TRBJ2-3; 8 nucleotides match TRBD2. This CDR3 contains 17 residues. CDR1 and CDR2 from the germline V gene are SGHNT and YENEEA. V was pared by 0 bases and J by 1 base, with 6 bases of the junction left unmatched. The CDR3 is CASSLEVWRGGTDTQYF. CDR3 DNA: TGTGCCAGCAGCTTAGAGGTGTGGCGGGGGGGCACAGATACGCAGTATTTT.

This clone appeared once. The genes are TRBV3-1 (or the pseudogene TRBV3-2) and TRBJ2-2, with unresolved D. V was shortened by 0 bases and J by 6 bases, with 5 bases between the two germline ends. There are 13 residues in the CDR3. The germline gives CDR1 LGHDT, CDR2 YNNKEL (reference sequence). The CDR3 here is CASSQDAAGELFF. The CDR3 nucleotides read TGTGCCAGCAGCCAAGATGCAGCCGGGGAGCTGTTTTTT.

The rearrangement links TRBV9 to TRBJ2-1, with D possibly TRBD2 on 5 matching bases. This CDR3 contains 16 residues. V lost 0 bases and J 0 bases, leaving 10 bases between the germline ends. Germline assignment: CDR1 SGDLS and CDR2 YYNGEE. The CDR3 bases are TGTGCCAGCAGCGTAGTCGGGATGAGCTCCTACAATGAGCAGTTCTTC. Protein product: CASSVVGMSSYNEQFF. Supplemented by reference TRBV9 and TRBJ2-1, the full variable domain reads DSGVTQTPKHLITATGQRVTLRCSPRSGDLSVYWYQQSLDQGLQFLIQYYNGEERAKGNILERFSAQQFPDLHSELNLSSLELGDSALYFCASSVVGMSSYNEQFFGPGTRLTVL.